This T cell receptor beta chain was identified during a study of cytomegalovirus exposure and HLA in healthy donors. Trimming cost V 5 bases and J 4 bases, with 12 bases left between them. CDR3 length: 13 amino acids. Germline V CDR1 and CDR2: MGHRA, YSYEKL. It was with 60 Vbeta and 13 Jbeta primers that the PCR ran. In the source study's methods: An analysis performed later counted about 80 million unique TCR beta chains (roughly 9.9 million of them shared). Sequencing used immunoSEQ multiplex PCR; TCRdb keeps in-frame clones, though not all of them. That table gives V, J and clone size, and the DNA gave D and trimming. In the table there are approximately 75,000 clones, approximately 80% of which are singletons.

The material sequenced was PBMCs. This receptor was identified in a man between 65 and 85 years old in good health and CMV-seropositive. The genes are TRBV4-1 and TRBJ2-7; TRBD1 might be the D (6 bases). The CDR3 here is CASSTQGSYEQYF. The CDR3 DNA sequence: TGCGCCAGCAGCACGCAGGGGTCGTACGAGCAGTACTTC.